This T cell receptor beta chain stems from a study of blood T cells in healthy people across ages. With a J-beta primer mix and a sample-barcoded 5' primer, a second PCR ran about 7 to 12 cycles. A single record per CDR3 protein comes from TCRdb applying MiXCR to the 5' RACE reads. In the table there are 1.8 million or so distinct CDR3 sequences, 30% to 40% of which are singletons. V gave up 0 bases and J gave up 13 bases, with 7 bases separating them. There are 10 residues in the CDR3. Germline assignment: CDR1 GTSNPN and CDR2 SVGIG (reference sequence). The V call is TRBV30, the J call TRBJ2-4; D unclear. The TCR comes from a human donor in good health. The sample taken for sequencing was blood. In DNA form, the CDR3 reads TGTGCCTGGAGTGTGCAGCAGCAGTACTTC. Its protein product is CAWSVQQQYF.